This TCR beta chain was obtained from a study of regulatory T cells in long-lasting Graves disease. This clonotype was found many times. This sample's time point: newly diagnosed GD, antithyroid drugs for less than 3 months. Extracted PBMC RNA gave rise to the TCR library. In germline, CDR1 is LGHDT, CDR2 YNNKEL (reference sequence). The V end was cut by 3 bases, the J end by 1 base, with 6 bases between. This CDR3 is 13 amino acids long. Libraries of TCR beta came from iRepertoire HTBI primers plus Arm-PCR of CDR3 regions. Each CDR3 protein is one row after TCRdb ran MiXCR on the multiplex PCR reads. The data hold roughly 560,000 distinct CDR3 sequences, with about 12% observed a single time. This same sample was also part of a study on T cells in Graves' hyperthyroidism and ophthalmopathy.

This sequence joins TRBV3-1 and TRBJ1-2, with TRBD1 as a possible D gene (5 bases). The TCR sequence derives from a woman in her thirties with Graves disease. The source material was peripheral blood mononuclear cells (PBMCs), sampled at new diagnosis, from a patient treated with antithyroid drugs. The chain's CDR3 is CASSQQGNYGYTF. CDR3 in DNA: TGTGCCAGCAGCCAGCAGGGTAACTATGGCTACACCTTC.